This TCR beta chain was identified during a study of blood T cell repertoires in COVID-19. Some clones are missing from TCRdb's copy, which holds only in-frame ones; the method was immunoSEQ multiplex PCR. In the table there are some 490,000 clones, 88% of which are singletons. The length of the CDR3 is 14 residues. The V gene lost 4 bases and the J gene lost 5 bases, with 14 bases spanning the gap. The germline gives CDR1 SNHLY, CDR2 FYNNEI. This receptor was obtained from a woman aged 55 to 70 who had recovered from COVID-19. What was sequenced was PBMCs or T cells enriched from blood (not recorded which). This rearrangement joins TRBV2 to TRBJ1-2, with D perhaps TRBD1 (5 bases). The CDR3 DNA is TGTGCCAGCAGTGTAGACAGCTTGGGGTATGGCTACACCTTC. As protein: CASSVDSLGYGYTF.